The rows below give T cell receptor beta chains drawn from one sample of a study of blood T cell repertoires in COVID-19. Clones were read by immunoSEQ multiplex PCR, and TCRdb kept only the in-frame ones, dropping some. The sample consists of 45,000 to 60,000 clones, over 80% of them appearing once. The sample consisted of peripheral blood. These receptors were taken from a human donor in a cohort sampled during active COVID-19. The CDR3 runs from the conserved cysteine through the conserved F or W. D genes are given only for firm matches. A clone size is listed for some rows: how often the clone was seen (once, few, many), or a class if it is expanded.

TGTGCCAGCAGCTTGCAGGGGTCAGCGGCGTACGAGCAGTACTTC	CASSLQGSAAYEQYF	TRBJ2-7	-	TRBV9	-
TGTGCCAGCAGCCAGGTAACTAGTAACCACAATGAGCAGTTCTTC	CASSQVTSNHNEQFF	TRBJ2-1	-	TRBV7-8	-
TGTGCCAGCAGCACTAGCGGGGTGGCGGAGACCCAGTACTTC	CASSTSGVAETQYF	TRBJ2-5	TRBD2	TRBV9	once
TGTGCCAGCAGTTTCACAGGTTACGAGCAGTACTTC	CASSFTGYEQYF	TRBJ2-7	-	TRBV27	many
TGTGCCAGCAGCTTAGTCAAGGGGGCGGACACAGATACGCAGTATTTT	CASSLVKGADTDTQYF	TRBJ2-3	TRBD1	TRBV11-2	-
TGTGCCTGGAGTCGAGGGACAGGGGAAGAAAAACTGTTTTTT	CAWSRGTGEEKLFF	TRBJ1-4	TRBD1	TRBV30	-
TGTGCCAGCAGCCCCGGACAGGATCCCTACGAGCAGTACTTC	CASSPGQDPYEQYF	TRBJ2-7	TRBD1	TRBV9	-
TGTGCCAGCAGTGGACAGGGGGCGAGGGAGACCCAGTACTTC	CASSGQGARETQYF	TRBJ2-5	TRBD1	TRBV25-1	-
TGTGCCAGCGGCAGTGGGGCGGGACAGGCAACTGGCTACACCTTC	CASGSGAGQATGYTF	TRBJ1-2	TRBD1	TRBV11-2	-
TGTGCCAGCACACCATCCGGGACTAGTAAAGAGACCCAGTACTTC	CASTPSGTSKETQYF	TRBJ2-5	TRBD2	TRBV9	-
TGTGCCAGCAGCTTAGATTCCGGGACAGGGTACATTCAGTACTTC	CASSLDSGTGYIQYF	TRBJ2-4	TRBD1	TRBV11-2	-
TGTGCCAGCAGCTTGACTAGCGGGGGGGAAAGGGGCGAGACCCAGTACTTC	CASSLTSGGERGETQYF	TRBJ2-5	TRBD2	TRBV7-9	-
TGTGCCAGCAGTGTGCGGACAGGGTATTCCACCGGGGAGCTGTTTTTT	CASSVRTGYSTGELFF	TRBJ2-2	TRBD1	TRBV2	-
TGTGCCAGCTCACAAGGACTAGCATCGGCGTATGAGCAGTTCTTC	CASSQGLASAYEQFF	TRBJ2-1	TRBD2	TRBV18	-
TGCGCCAGCAGCCTGGGCAGGGGTAGGGAGTACTACTTTGAAGCTTTCTTT	CASSLGRGREYYFEAFF	TRBJ1-1	-	TRBV5-1	-
TGTGCCAGCAGCTTAGGGGCAGGGCAAGGAAACACCATATATTTT	CASSLGAGQGNTIYF	TRBJ1-3	-	TRBV7-6	-
TGCAGCGTTGACACCGGACAGGGGAACTATGGCTACACCTTC	CSVDTGQGNYGYTF	TRBJ1-2	TRBD1	TRBV29-1	-
TGTGCCAGCAGGGGGAGCTCCTACGAGCAGTACTTC	CASRGSSYEQYF	TRBJ2-7	-	TRBV12-3/TRBV12-4	-
TGTGCCAGCAGCTCTAGGGGGACCTACGAGCAGTACTTC	CASSSRGTYEQYF	TRBJ2-7	-	TRBV7-2	-
TGCGCCAAGATGGTAAGGACAGGGGGCGTAGGGGCCAACGTCCTGACTTTC	CAKMVRTGGVGANVLTF	TRBJ2-6	TRBD1	TRBV4-3	-
TGTGCCATCAGTGGAGTAGTAGAGGGAAACACTGAAGCTTTCTTT	CAISGVVEGNTEAFF	TRBJ1-1	-	TRBV10-3	-
TGTGCCAGCAGTTTGGTAAGGGCTATGGGGGGCACTGAAGCTTTCTTT	CASSLVRAMGGTEAFF	TRBJ1-1	-	TRBV28	-
TGTGCCAGTAGATGGGGGGTCTTCGACACTGAAGCTTTCTTT	CASRWGVFDTEAFF	TRBJ1-1	-	TRBV19	-
TGTGCCAGCAGCTTACCAGGCTCTGGAAACACCATATATTTT	CASSLPGSGNTIYF	TRBJ1-3	-	TRBV7-2	-
TGTGCCAGCAGAAGGACAGGGACGACTGAAGCTTTCTTT	CASRRTGTTEAFF	TRBJ1-1	TRBD1	TRBV12-3/TRBV12-4	-
TGTGCCAGCAGTTACTCCCGAGAGGGCGCTATGAACACTGAAGCTTTCTTT	CASSYSREGAMNTEAFF	TRBJ1-1	-	TRBV6-2/TRBV6-3	-
TGTGCCAGCAGCGCAGGACTAGCGGGGGAAAACATTCAGTACTTC	CASSAGLAGENIQYF	TRBJ2-4	TRBD2	TRBV11-2	few
TGTGCCAGCTCACCAAGGGGGCTTTACGAGCAGTACTTC	CASSPRGLYEQYF	TRBJ2-7	TRBD1	TRBV18	-
TGTGCCAGCAGCCAATACTCTGGGGCCAACGTCCTGACTTTC	CASSQYSGANVLTF	TRBJ2-6	-	TRBV3-1/TRBV3-2	few
TGTGCCAGCAGCTTGGCGGACAGCCACGAGCAGTACTTC	CASSLADSHEQYF	TRBJ2-7	-	TRBV11-3	once
TGTGCCAGCAGCTTAGCACACCAAAACACCGGGGAGCTGTTTTTT	CASSLAHQNTGELFF	TRBJ2-2	-	TRBV7-9	-
TGTGCCAGCAGCTGGGACAGGACTGGAAACACCATATATTTT	CASSWDRTGNTIYF	TRBJ1-3	TRBD1	TRBV7-2	once
TGTGCCAGCAGCCTCTGGGACAGGAACACTGAAGCTTTCTTT	CASSLWDRNTEAFF	TRBJ1-1	TRBD1	TRBV5-4	-
TGCGCCAGCAGCACCCAGGGGCGCCTCACTGAAGCTTTCTTT	CASSTQGRLTEAFF	TRBJ1-1	-	TRBV5-1	-
TGTGCCAGCAGTGAAGGTTCAGGGGCGAACTATGGCTACACCTTC	CASSEGSGANYGYTF	TRBJ1-2	-	TRBV6-1	-
TGTGCCAGCAGTTACGGGACAATGTTGTCTGGAAACACCATATATTTT	CASSYGTMLSGNTIYF	TRBJ1-3	-	TRBV6-2/TRBV6-3	-
TGTGCCAGTAGCACCTCTCGGGAGAATAAATTGGCAGATACGCAGTATTTT	CASSTSRENKLADTQYF	TRBJ2-3	-	TRBV19	once
TGTGCCAGCAGCACGATTTCAGGGCCTAACTATGGCTACACCTTC	CASSTISGPNYGYTF	TRBJ1-2	-	TRBV28	once
TGTGCCAGCAGGCCGGGACAGGGGCTACAGCATTTT	CASRPGQGLQHF	TRBJ1-5	TRBD1	TRBV27	-
TGTGCCAGCAGCCTGGGACAAATAAACACTGAAGCTTTCTTT	CASSLGQINTEAFF	TRBJ1-1	-	TRBV5-4	-
TGTGCCAGCAGTCCCACCGGACAGGGACACTACAATGAGCAGTTCTTC	CASSPTGQGHYNEQFF	TRBJ2-1	TRBD1	TRBV7-2	few
TGCAGCGTCCTTTGGCAGGGAACAACTGAAGCTTTCTTT	CSVLWQGTTEAFF	TRBJ1-1	-	TRBV29-1	few
TGTGCCAGCAGTTTACAGGGGGCCCATCAGCCCCAGCATTTT	CASSLQGAHQPQHF	TRBJ1-5	TRBD1	TRBV6-5	-
TGTGCCAGCTGGGACAGGAATACTAACTATGGCTACACCTTC	CASWDRNTNYGYTF	TRBJ1-2	TRBD1	TRBV27	-
TGTGCCAGCAAACAGGGACAGAGTAATGAAAAACTGTTTTTT	CASKQGQSNEKLFF	TRBJ1-4	TRBD1	TRBV6-5	-
TGTGCCAGCAGTCTCCTCAGGGGAAACGAGCAGTACTTC	CASSLLRGNEQYF	TRBJ2-7	-	TRBV12-3/TRBV12-4	-
TGCAGCGTTGGGCCGACAGCCGACTATGGCTACACCTTC	CSVGPTADYGYTF	TRBJ1-2	-	TRBV29-1	-
TGTGCCAGCAGCCCCATGGGACAGTCTTATGGCTACACCTTC	CASSPMGQSYGYTF	TRBJ1-2	TRBD1	TRBV7-2	few
TGCGCCAGCAGCCCTGATTCGGACAGGGCCTACGAGCAGTACTTC	CASSPDSDRAYEQYF	TRBJ2-7	TRBD1	TRBV5-1	-
TGCGCCAGCAGCCAAGTTATGGGACAGGGGGCGCGTCTGGCTAATGAAAAACTGTTTTTT	CASSQVMGQGARLANEKLFF	TRBJ1-4	TRBD1	TRBV4-1	-
TGTGCCAGCAGCCAAGAGGAGGGCCTGGGCACTGAAGCTTTCTTT	CASSQEEGLGTEAFF	TRBJ1-1	-	TRBV3-1/TRBV3-2	-
TGTGCCAGCAGTCCCCCTCCCTTGACAGGCGTCATGAACACTGAAGCTTTCTTT	CASSPPPLTGVMNTEAFF	TRBJ1-1	-	TRBV27	-
TGTGCCAGCAGCCAACAAAGCGGTTCCGACGAGCAGTACTTC	CASSQQSGSDEQYF	TRBJ2-7	-	TRBV3-1/TRBV3-2	few
TGTGCCAGCAGCGTAGAGTCTCAGGGGGAGGACTATGGCTACACCTTC	CASSVESQGEDYGYTF	TRBJ1-2	TRBD1	TRBV9	-
TGTGCCAGCAGTTTTAGGGGGGGATTTTCGGGCAATCAGCCCCAGCATTTT	CASSFRGGFSGNQPQHF	TRBJ1-5	-	TRBV27	-
TGTGCCAGCAGTTACAATTCGGGGGGACGTGAGGAGCAGTACTTC	CASSYNSGGREEQYF	TRBJ2-7	TRBD2	TRBV6-2/TRBV6-3	-
TGTGCCACCGGGACAGGGCCCCACGAGCCCCTCCACTTT	CATGTGPHEPLHF	TRBJ1-6	TRBD1	TRBV10-3	-
TGTGCCAGCAGGGCAGGGGCCTATAGCAATCAGCCCCAGCATTTT	CASRAGAYSNQPQHF	TRBJ1-5	-	TRBV6-6	few
TGTGCCACCGGGACTAGCGGGAGACTCTACGAGCAGTACTTC	CATGTSGRLYEQYF	TRBJ2-7	TRBD2	TRBV6-5	few